Listed here is a single T cell receptor beta chain. Its antigen is still unknown. No qualities accompany the bases; no much larger clone lies one base away. The method behind the library was 5' RACE. The second PCR ran for about 6 to 11 cycles and used a J-beta primer mix along with a sample-barcoded 5' primer. A template-switch 5' adaptor carrying 12 random nucleotides introduced a unique molecular identifier onto each TCR beta cDNA molecule. Each sample yielded at least 2.5 million CDR3-containing paired-end reads. First-strand cDNA was synthesized from all RNA with the Mint cDNA synthesis kit, primed by a TRBC-specific oligonucleotide. After uracil-DNA glycosylase treatment, a first 18-cycle PCR used universal primers M1SS and BC2_uni_R on all cDNA. As for how the authors treated the data: Each sample was normalized by randomly selecting 1 million high-quality reads, each carrying a distinct molecular identifier. Instead of being binned into consensus sequences, reads that shared molecular identifiers were thrown out. MiTCR, set to a Q25 quality threshold and the strictest error-elimination algorithm, was used for CDR3 identification, clonotype clustering and error correction. A nonparametric unseen species model using Euler transformation provided a lower-bound estimate of total TCR beta diversity. Clones were called with MiXCR by TCRdb after fastp trimmed the public reads at Q25, and only in-frame beta chains were retained. One record per CDR3 amino acid sequence lists the most common genes and DNA. The V and J calls follow TCRdb's processing rather than the paper's. The sample table shows 1,800,000 or so distinct CDR3 sequences, and approximately 40% are seen once. Roughly 24% of the sample is held by the ten biggest clonotypes.

The data were obtained in a study of blood T cells in healthy people across ages (dated by TCRdb to the mid-2010s). Regarding the complete study: In model experiments, template switching captured about one uniquely barcoded TCR beta cDNA molecule for every two T cells. Using deep sequencing normalized with unique cDNA molecular identifiers, the study measured how TCR beta repertoire diversity changes with age. Four age groups were formed from the donors: young (average around 15 years), middle-aged (roughly 38), aged (around 62) and long-lived (around 80). For two donors (one aged 18 to 30 and one aged 80 or older), the study analyzed two additional independent replicas of 1 million unique cDNA reads from the same blood draw. To avoid experimental bias, donors of different ages were distributed randomly across sequencing lanes. What the work shows at the level of the full study, not this receptor alone: A strong correlation was found between observed TCR beta diversity and the percentage of naive T cells measured by flow cytometry. Observed TCR beta diversity per million T cells fell roughly linearly with age, and a significant reduction was already apparent by age around 44. Estimates of total diversity from one million sequenced T cells were regarded as lower bounds and underestimates. Compared with the aged group, the long-lived group had more naive CD4+ T cells, fewer expanded clones and increased TCR diversity, suggesting age selection. Because profiling used bulk unsorted PBMCs, naive and antigen-experienced compartments could not be compared conclusively. Donor CMV infection status was unknown, potentially confounding age-related changes in expanded clonotypes.

The donors were about 40 Caucasian individuals from Russia, aged roughly 6 to 100 years, who were systemically healthy. About 10 milliliters of peripheral blood were drawn from each donor into EDTA-treated Vacutainer tubes. PBMCs were isolated by Ficoll-Paque density-gradient centrifugation, with at least 6.5 million obtained per sample. Total RNA, at least 5 micrograms per sample, was extracted from PBMCs with Trizol reagent. For every donor, flow cytometry on a PBMC aliquot measured the percentage of naive CD45RAhigh/CD27high T cells. The junction shows trimming of 0 bases on V and 8 bases on J, plus 17 bases between the germline ends. The CDR3, cysteine through phenylalanine, is 16 amino acids long. The kept DNA is CDR3 alone, 48 bases in frame from the first base. Looking up the germline V gene yields CDR1 SGHTA and CDR2 FQGTGA.

The rearrangement combines TRBV7-3 with TRBJ2-1; the D gene is perhaps TRBD1 or TRBD2, as each covers 6 bases. Specimen: blood. This receptor was identified in a human donor in good health. The CDR3 protein: CASSLTDGGAGDEQFF. The sequence in DNA is TGTGCCAGCAGCTTAACGGACGGGGGCGCAGGCGATGAGCAGTTCTTC.